This section outlines one T cell receptor (beta chain) sequence together with its context. The authors' processing: Researchers report that nucleated cell counts were estimated from reference gene primer amplification. The data were produced by immunoSEQ multiplex PCR, yet TCRdb's version contains in-frame clones alone and is incomplete. The V and J calls and the clone size are those of that table, but D and trimming were determined from the DNA. The sample yields some 670,000 clones, just under 90% seen once. The CDR3 runs to 17 residues. Trimming took 9 bases from V and 4 from J, leaving 25 bases between them. The V gene's germline CDR1 is MGHDK and CDR2 SYGVNS. These data come from a study of blood T cell repertoires in COVID-19. Whole-study context: Specimens from acute and convalescent COVID-19 originated in the United States, Italy and Spain. PBMCs, B-cell-depleted T cells, or T cells provided the cDNA or gDNA that made up the material.

This chain connects TRBV25-1 to TRBJ1-5; D is uncertain. This receptor was identified in a woman aged 18-30 years with acute or convalescent COVID-19. Material: peripheral blood. The CDR3 sequence is CARRCFVGCSPNQPQHF. In DNA form, the CDR3 reads TGTGCCAGGCGGTGTTTCGTCGGGTGTTCTCCTAATCAGCCCCAGCATTTT.